This TCR beta chain was documented in a study of blood T cell repertoires in COVID-19. In the study overall: Sites in the United States, Italy and Spain provided acute and convalescent COVID-19 samples. PBMCs, B-cell-depleted T cells, or T cells provided the cDNA or gDNA that made up the material.

Measured with immunoSEQ multiplex PCR; TCRdb has only the in-frame clones, and not every one. The sample carries some 190,000 clones, about 81% recorded once. Grouping used clinical history reported by participants in a survey and questionnaire. Cohort 3 recovery required two negative PCRs, clearance, or symptom resolution. This CDR3 spans 15 amino acids. Germline trimming cut 3 bases from V and 5 bases from J; bases unmatched to any gene: 8. Germline V gene data show CDR1 as SEHNR and CDR2 as FQNEAQ (reference sequence). Sequencing was performed on PBMCs or T cells enriched from blood (not recorded which). The clonotype originates from a woman in her 30s who had recovered from COVID-19. The chain joins TRBV7-9 to TRBJ2-5; 8 bases map to TRBD1. Here the CDR3 reads CASSFTTGVGETQYF. DNA of the CDR3: TGTGCCAGCAGCTTTACGACAGGGGTCGGGGAGACCCAGTACTTC. The variable domain in full, completed from reference TRBV7-9 and TRBJ2-5, reads DTGVSQNPRHKITKRGQNVTFRCDPISEHNRLYWYRQTLGQGPEFLTYFQNEAQLEKSRLLSDRFSAERPKGSFSTLEIQRTEQGDSAMYLCASSFTTGVGETQYFGPGTRLLVL.